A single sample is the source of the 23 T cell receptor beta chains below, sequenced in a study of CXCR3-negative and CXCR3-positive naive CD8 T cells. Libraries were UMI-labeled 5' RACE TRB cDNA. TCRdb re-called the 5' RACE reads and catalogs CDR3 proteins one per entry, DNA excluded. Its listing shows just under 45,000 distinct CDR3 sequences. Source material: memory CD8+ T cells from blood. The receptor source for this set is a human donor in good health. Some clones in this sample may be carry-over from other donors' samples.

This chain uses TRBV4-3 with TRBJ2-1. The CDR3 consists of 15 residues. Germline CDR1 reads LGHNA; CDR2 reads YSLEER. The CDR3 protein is CASSQDLGTSNEQFF.

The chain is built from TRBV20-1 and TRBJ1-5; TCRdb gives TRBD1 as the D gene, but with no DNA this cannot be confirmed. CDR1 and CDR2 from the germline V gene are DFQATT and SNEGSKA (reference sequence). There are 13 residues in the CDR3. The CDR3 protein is CSAIRGSGQPQHF.

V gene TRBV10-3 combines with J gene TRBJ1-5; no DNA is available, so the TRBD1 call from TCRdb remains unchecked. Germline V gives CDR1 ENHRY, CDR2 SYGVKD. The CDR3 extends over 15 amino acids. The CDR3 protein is CAISDPGTGGQPPHF.

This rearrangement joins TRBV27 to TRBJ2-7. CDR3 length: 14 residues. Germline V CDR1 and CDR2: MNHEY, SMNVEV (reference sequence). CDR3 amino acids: CASSLKGSAYEQYF.

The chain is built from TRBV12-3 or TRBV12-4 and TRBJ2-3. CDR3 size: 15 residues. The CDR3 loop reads CASSWVTFSTDTQYF.

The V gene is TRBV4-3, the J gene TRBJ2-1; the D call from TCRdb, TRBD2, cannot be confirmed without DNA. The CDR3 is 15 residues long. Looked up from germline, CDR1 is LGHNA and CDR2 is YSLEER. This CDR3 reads CASSPWTSGPNEQFF.

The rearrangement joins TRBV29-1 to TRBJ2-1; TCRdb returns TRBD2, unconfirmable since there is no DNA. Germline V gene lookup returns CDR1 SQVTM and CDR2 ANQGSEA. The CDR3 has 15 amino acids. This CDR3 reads CSVNWRLAGDNEQFF.

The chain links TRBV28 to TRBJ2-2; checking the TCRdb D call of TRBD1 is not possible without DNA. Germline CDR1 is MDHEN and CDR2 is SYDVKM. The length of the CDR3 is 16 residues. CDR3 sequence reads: CASSFGERDITGELFF.

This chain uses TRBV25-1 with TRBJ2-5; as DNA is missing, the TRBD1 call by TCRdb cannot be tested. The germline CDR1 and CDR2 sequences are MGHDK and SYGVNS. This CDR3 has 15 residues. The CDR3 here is CASSDRGPNQETQYF.

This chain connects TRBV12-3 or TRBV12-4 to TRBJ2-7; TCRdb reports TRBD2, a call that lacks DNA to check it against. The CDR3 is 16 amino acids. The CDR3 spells CASKRGAVVPPYEQYF.

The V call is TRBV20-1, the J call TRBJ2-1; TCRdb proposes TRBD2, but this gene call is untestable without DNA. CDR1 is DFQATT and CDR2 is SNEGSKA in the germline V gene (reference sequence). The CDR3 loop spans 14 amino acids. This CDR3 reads CSRTSGGDYNEQFF.

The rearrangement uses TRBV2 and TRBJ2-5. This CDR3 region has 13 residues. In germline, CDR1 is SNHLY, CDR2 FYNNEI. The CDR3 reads CASSYHGQETQYF. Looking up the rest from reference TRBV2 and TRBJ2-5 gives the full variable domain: EPEVTQTPSHQVTQMGQEVILRCVPISNHLYFYWYRQILGQKVEFLVSFYNNEISEKSEIFDDQFSVERPDGSNFTLKIRSTKLEDSAMYFCASSYHGQETQYFGPGTRLLVL.

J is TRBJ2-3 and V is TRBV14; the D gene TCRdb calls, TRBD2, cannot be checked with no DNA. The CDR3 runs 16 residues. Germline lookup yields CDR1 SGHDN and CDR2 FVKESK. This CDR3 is CASSPGGGPYTDTQYF.

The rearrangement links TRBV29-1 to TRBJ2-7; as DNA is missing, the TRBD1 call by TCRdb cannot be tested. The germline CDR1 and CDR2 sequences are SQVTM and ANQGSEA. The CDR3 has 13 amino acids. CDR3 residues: CSVWWDGDYEQYF.

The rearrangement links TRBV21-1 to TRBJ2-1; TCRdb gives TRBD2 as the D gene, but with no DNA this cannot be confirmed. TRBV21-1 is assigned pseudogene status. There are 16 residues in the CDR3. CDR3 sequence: CASSKDRPRGRSEQFF.

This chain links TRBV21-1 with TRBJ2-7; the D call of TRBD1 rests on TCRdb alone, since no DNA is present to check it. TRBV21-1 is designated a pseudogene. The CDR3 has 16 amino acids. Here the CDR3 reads CASSIPPGKISYEQYF.

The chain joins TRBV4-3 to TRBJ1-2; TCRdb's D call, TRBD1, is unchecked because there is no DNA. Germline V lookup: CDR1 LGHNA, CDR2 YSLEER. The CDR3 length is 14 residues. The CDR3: CASSQDKGVYGYTF.

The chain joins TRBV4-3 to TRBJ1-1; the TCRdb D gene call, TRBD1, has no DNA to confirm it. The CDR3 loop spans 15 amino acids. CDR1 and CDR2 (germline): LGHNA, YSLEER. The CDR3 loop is CASSQSGTGEVEAFF.

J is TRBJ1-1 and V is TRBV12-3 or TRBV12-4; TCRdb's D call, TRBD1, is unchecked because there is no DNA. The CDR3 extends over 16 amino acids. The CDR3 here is CASSLARGAMNTEAFF.

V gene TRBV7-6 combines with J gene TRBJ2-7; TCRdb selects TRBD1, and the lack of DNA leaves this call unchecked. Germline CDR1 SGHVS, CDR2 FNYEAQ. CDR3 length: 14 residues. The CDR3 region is CASSWDRGGYEQYF.

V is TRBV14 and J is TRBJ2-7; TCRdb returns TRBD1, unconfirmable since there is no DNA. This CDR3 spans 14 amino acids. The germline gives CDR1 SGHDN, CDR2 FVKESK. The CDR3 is CASSQRDNSYEQYF.

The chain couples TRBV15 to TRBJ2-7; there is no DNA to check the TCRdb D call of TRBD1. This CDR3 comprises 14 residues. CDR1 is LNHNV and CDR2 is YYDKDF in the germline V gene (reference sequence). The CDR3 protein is CATSRGDRAYEQYF.

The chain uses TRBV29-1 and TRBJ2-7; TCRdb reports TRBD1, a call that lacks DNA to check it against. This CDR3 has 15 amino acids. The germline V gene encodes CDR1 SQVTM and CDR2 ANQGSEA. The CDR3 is CSVEWRGAFPYEQYF.